The 22 T cell receptor beta chains in this list originate from one sample, sequenced in a study of chemoradiotherapy in HPV16-positive cancers (dated by TCRdb to the early 2020s). Libraries came from the immunoSEQ multiplex PCR assay. TCRdb obtained this table from immuneACCESS and retained in-frame rearrangements with V and J assigned. These tables miss some clones; where compared with another copy, unresolved V genes account for less than half of the shortfall, and the remainder is unexplained. The sample has 8,500 to 9,000 clones on record, roughly 70% of them singletons. Clones ranked in the top ten supply 9.1% of the sample. This specimen was taken from a patient who underwent chemoradiotherapy. These TCRs come from a human donor with HPV-associated anogenital cancer.

The gene calls are TRBV10-3 and TRBJ2-1; 7 bases line up with TRBD2. The CDR3 length is 15 residues. Looked up from germline, CDR1 is ENHRY and CDR2 is SYGVKD. V gave up 4 bases and J gave up 0 bases; unmatched junction bases: 3. Here the CDR3 reads CAISVSSGSYNEQFF. The CDR3 DNA reads TGTGCCATCAGTGTGTCTAGCGGCTCCTACAATGAGCAGTTCTTC.

This clone came up once. The chain joins TRBV7-2 to TRBJ2-7, with TRBD2 identical over 10 bases. The CDR3 contains 15 residues. V lost 4 bases and J lost 3; bases outside the gene matches: 6. Germline assignment: CDR1 SGHTA and CDR2 FQGNSA. The DNA for the CDR3 is TGTGCCAGCAGCTCCTCCGGGACTAGCGACTACGAGCAGTACTTC. Amino acids: CASSSSGTSDYEQYF.

The V call is TRBV2, the J call TRBJ2-5, with TRBD1 matching over 9 bases. This CDR3 spans 15 amino acids. Unmatched junction bases numbered 7, after V lost 3 bases and J lost 5 bases. Germline V lookup: CDR1 SNHLY, CDR2 FYNNEI. The CDR3 DNA follows: TGTGCCAGCAGTGACGCGGGACAGGGATTGGAGACCCAGTACTTC. Residues: CASSDAGQGLETQYF.

This clone has just a few counts. The chain joins TRBV6-5 to TRBJ2-7; D remains unclear. The germline V and J ends were trimmed by 0 bases and 0 bases, with 9 bases remaining between them. This CDR3 has 15 residues. The germline CDR1 and CDR2 sequences are MNHEY and SVGAGI. CDR3 in DNA: TGTGCCAGCAGTTACTCATTGCTCGGCTCCTACGAGCAGTACTTC. Amino acids: CASSYSLLGSYEQYF.

This clone was counted only a few times. The V call is TRBV6-5, the J call TRBJ2-1; D is unresolved. The V end was cut by 5 bases, the J end by 9 bases, with 14 bases between. CDR3 length: 13 amino acids. Per the germline V gene, CDR1 is MNHEY and CDR2 is SVGAGI. Written as DNA, the CDR3 is TGTGCCAGCAGTCACAACCTAGTTCTTGAGCAGTTCTTC. Residues: CASSHNLVLEQFF.

The V gene is TRBV6-1, the J gene TRBJ2-2; 8 bases align to TRBD2. V gave up 4 bases and J gave up 5 bases; unmatched junction bases: 9. The CDR3 contains 16 residues. Germline V gene lookup returns CDR1 MNHNS and CDR2 SASEGT. The CDR3, as DNA: TGTGCCAGCAGTGGACCAGCGGGGGCGGGGACCGGGGAGCTGTTTTTT. It yields the protein CASSGPAGAGTGELFF.

This clone was observed once. The rearrangement links TRBV7-2 to TRBJ2-3; D not resolved. V was clipped by 4 bases and J by 4 bases, with 9 bases between them. This CDR3 has 13 amino acids. Germline loops: CDR1 SGHTA, CDR2 FQGNSA. CDR3 residues: CASSSLGPDTQYF. CDR3 DNA: TGTGCCAGCAGCTCTTTAGGTCCAGATACGCAGTATTTT.

The CDR3 DNA sequence: TGTGCCAGCAGCCTCCGGACAGGGACCTCTGAAGCTTTCTTT. Its protein is CASSLRTGTSEAFF. The chain employs TRBV7-2 and TRBJ1-1, with 8 bases aligning to TRBD1. V lost 5 bases to trimming and J lost 6 bases; unmatched junction nucleotides: 8. This CDR3 has 14 amino acids. CDR1 and CDR2 from the germline V gene are SGHTA and FQGNSA.

This chain connects TRBV5-4 to TRBJ2-3, with 11 positions matching TRBD1. V gave up 4 bases and J gave up 1 base; unmatched junction bases: 2. The germline CDR1 and CDR2 sequences are SGHNT and YYREEE (reference sequence). The CDR3 contains 15 residues. The CDR3 here is CASSPGQGGTDTQYF. CDR3 in DNA: TGTGCCAGCAGCCCGGGACAGGGGGGCACAGATACGCAGTATTTT.

CDR3 residues: CASSLDRWDNNSPLHF. The CDR3 DNA sequence: TGTGCCAGCAGCTTAGATCGGTGGGATAACAATTCACCCCTCCACTTT. The chain recombines TRBV11-2 with TRBJ1-6; the D is unclear. The CDR3 covers 16 residues. The germline V gene encodes CDR1 SGHAT and CDR2 FQNNGV. Trimming removed 0 bases at V and 7 bases at J, with 13 bases between.

The rearrangement joins TRBV10-2 to TRBJ2-1; 11 nucleotides agree with TRBD2. The germline CDR1 and CDR2 sequences are WSHSY and SAAADI. The CDR3 is made up of 16 amino acids. The V gene end was trimmed by 4 bases and the J gene end by 3 bases; junction bases not matched to a gene: 5. The CDR3 protein is CASSGPGTSGYNEQFF. DNA of the CDR3: TGCGCCAGCAGTGGGCCCGGGACTAGCGGCTACAATGAGCAGTTCTTC.

V usage is TRBV5-1 and J usage is TRBJ2-4; possible D gene TRBD1, 5 bases. V dropped 1 base and J dropped 1 base, with 6 bases sitting between them. Germline lookup yields CDR1 SGHRS and CDR2 YFSETQ. The CDR3 consists of 14 residues. The CDR3 is CASSLKGAKNIQYF. CDR3 DNA sequence: TGCGCCAGCAGCTTGAAGGGGGCCAAAAACATTCAGTACTTC.

This clone has just a few counts. V gene TRBV4-2 combines with J gene TRBJ1-5; possibly TRBD1 for D (5 bases). The CDR3 covers 17 residues. Germline loops: CDR1 LGHNA, CDR2 YNFKEQ. Trimming cost V 1 base and J 4 bases, with 17 bases left between them. CDR3 nucleotides: TGTGCCAGCAGCCAAGCTGAGGGGCGCCGGGGGAATCAGCCCCAGCATTTT. It codes for CASSQAEGRRGNQPQHF.

The rearrangement links TRBV10-1 to TRBJ2-3; 12 bases line up with TRBD2. The CDR3 is made up of 16 amino acids. After removal of 4 bases from V and 0 bases from J, the junction contained 2 bases not matched to a gene. The germline gives CDR1 WNHNN, CDR2 SYGVQD (reference sequence). The CDR3 loop is CASSVGLAGSTDTQYF. The CDR3 bases are TGCGCCAGCAGTGTAGGACTAGCGGGGAGCACAGATACGCAGTATTTT.

The count of this clone is one. The J gene is TRBJ1-1, the V gene TRBV9; D unclear. The V end lost 0 bases, the J end lost 2 bases, and 14 bases lay between the germline ends. Per the germline V gene, CDR1 is SGDLS and CDR2 is YYNGEE. CDR3 length equals 16 residues. In DNA, the CDR3 is TGTGCCAGCAGCGTAGGATCAGGTATACTTAACACTGAAGCTTTCTTT. Amino acid sequence: CASSVGSGILNTEAFF.

The chain is built from TRBV9 and TRBJ2-5; D remains unclear. This CDR3 is 14 amino acids long. V lost 0 bases to trimming and J lost 5 bases, with 11 bases between them. CDR1 and CDR2 from the germline V gene are SGDLS and YYNGEE. As DNA, the CDR3 is TGTGCCAGCAGCGTAGGGTGGCTCGGGGAGACCCAGTACTTC. Translated: CASSVGWLGETQYF.

The chain carries TRBV19 and TRBJ2-4; D might be TRBD1 (5 bases). This CDR3 has 16 amino acids. Germline V gives CDR1 LNHDA, CDR2 SQIVND (reference sequence). V was pared by 1 base and J by 0 bases, with 10 bases between. The CDR3: CASSIGQPLAKNIQYF. The CDR3 nucleotides are TGTGCCAGTAGTATAGGACAGCCTCTAGCCAAAAACATTCAGTACTTC.

As DNA, the CDR3 is TGCGCCAGCACTCCCAGGGGGGGACTAGGCACTTTGGTCTATGGCTACACCTTC. It encodes CASTPRGGLGTLVYGYTF. The gene calls are TRBV5-1 and TRBJ1-2, with 7 nucleotides matching TRBD1. Germline V CDR1 and CDR2: SGHRS, YFSETQ. The CDR3 length is 18 residues. V was clipped by 6 bases and J by 4 bases; unmatched bases: 21.

This clone was seen only once. The rearrangement uses TRBV7-9 and TRBJ2-7, with D unclear. CDR1 is SEHNR and CDR2 is FQNEAQ in the germline V gene (reference sequence). This CDR3 is 11 amino acids long. V lost 7 bases to trimming and J lost 7 bases, with 11 bases between them. CDR3 loop: CASTLMGEQYF. CDR3 bases: TGTGCCAGCACCCTGATGGGAGAGCAGTACTTC.

This sequence joins TRBV6-5 and TRBJ1-5; TRBD1 might be the D (5 bases). The CDR3 length is 16 residues. Per germline, CDR1 MNHEY and CDR2 SVGAGI. Trimming took off 4 bases at V and 0 bases at J, with 13 bases between the two ends. CDR3 sequence: CASSFRDLYSNQPQHF. CDR3 coding DNA: TGTGCCAGCAGTTTCCGGGACCTCTATAGCAATCAGCCCCAGCATTTT.

The J gene is TRBJ2-2, the V gene TRBV5-6; TRBD2 aligns across 9 bases. Unmatched junction bases numbered 7, after V lost 4 bases and J lost 6 bases. From germline, CDR1 is SGHDT and CDR2 YYEEEE. The CDR3 runs to 15 residues. CDR3: CASSPRGGLAGELFF. The CDR3 nucleotides read TGTGCCAGCAGCCCGCGGGGGGGTTTAGCCGGGGAGCTGTTTTTT.

V and J are TRBV18 and TRBJ1-1, with 7 nucleotides matching TRBD1. The V and J ends lost 0 bases and 5 bases, in that order; junction bases with no gene match: 3. The CDR3 is made up of 14 amino acids. Per germline, CDR1 KGHSH and CDR2 LQKENI. The CDR3 coding sequence is TGTGCCAGCTCACCACCAGGGACAGTTACTGAAGCTTTCTTT. Protein: CASSPPGTVTEAFF. Based on the CDR3 plus reference TRBV18 and TRBJ1-1, the full variable domain is NAGVMQNPRHLVRRRGQEARLRCSPMKGHSHVYWYRQLPEEGLKFMVYLQKENIIDESGMPKERFSAEFPKEGPSILRIQQVVRGDSAAYFCASSPPGTVTEAFFGQGTRLTVV.